This T cell receptor beta chain came from a study of T-cell reconstitution after alpha-beta-depleted transplantation in children. The CDR3 runs 15 residues. Trimming cost V 3 bases and J 7 bases; bases outside gene matches: 10. The V gene's germline CDR1 is SGDLS and CDR2 YYNGEE. Many counts were recorded for this clonotype. The antigen remains unidentified. For TCRbeta, the library was prepared with unique molecular identifiers. TCRdb re-called the PCR reads through MiXCR, storing one row per CDR3 protein. Among approximately 31,000 distinct CDR3 sequences listed, under 8% were seen once. Findings and limits, study-wide: In patients about two months after transplant, alpha-beta T cells reportedly arose from several hundred expanded graft clones.

The sequencing used peripheral blood, collected 60 days after TCRalphabeta/CD19-depleted stem cell transplant. The receptor was derived from a child in the first two years of life who had a stem cell transplant for acute myeloid leukemia, so the T cells may come from the graft donor. V usage is TRBV9 and J usage is TRBJ2-7; 10 bases map to TRBD1. CDR3 amino acids: CASSATGTGVREQYF. The CDR3 DNA follows: TGTGCCAGCAGCGCCACCGGGACAGGGGTTCGGGAGCAGTACTTC.